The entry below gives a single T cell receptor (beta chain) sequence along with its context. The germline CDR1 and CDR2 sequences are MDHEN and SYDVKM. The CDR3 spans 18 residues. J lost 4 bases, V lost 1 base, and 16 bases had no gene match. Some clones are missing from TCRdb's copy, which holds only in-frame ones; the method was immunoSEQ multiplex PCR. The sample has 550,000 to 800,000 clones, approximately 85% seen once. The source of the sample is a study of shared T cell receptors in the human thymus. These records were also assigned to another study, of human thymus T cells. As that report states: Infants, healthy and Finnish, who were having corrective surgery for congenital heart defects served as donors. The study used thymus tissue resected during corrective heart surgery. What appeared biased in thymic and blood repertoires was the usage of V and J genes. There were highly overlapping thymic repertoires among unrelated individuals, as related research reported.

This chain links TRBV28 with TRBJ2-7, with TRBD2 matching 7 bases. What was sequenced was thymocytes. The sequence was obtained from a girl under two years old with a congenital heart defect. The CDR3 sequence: CASSLSILPGLSLYEQYF. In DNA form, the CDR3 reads TGTGCCAGCAGTTTATCAATCCTTCCGGGACTATCTCTATACGAGCAGTACTTC.